The 2 T cell receptor beta chains below all came from one sample that was sequenced in a study of blood T cell repertoires in COVID-19. Sequencing was performed with immunoSEQ multiplex PCR; in TCRdb, only in-frame clones are kept and a portion is missing. The table shows approximately 120,000 clones, with over 60% occurring only once. Sequencing was performed on peripheral blood. The receptor source for this set is a human donor in a cohort sampled during active or convalescent COVID-19.

This chain joins TRBV15 and TRBJ2-5; weak D call: TRBD1 (6 bases). The germline V and J ends were trimmed by 0 bases and 10 bases, with 12 bases remaining between them. CDR3 size: 13 residues. From germline, CDR1 is LNHNV and CDR2 YYDKDF (reference sequence). The CDR3 reads CATSRDHEGGQYF. The CDR3 DNA sequence: TGTGCCACCAGCAGAGACCACGAAGGGGGCCAGTACTTC. Supplemented by reference TRBV15 and TRBJ2-5, the full variable domain reads DAMVIQNPRYQVTQFGKPVTLSCSQTLNHNVMYWYQQKSSQAPKLLFHYYDKDFNNEADTPDNFQSRRPNTSFCFLDIRSPGLGDTAMYLCATSRDHEGGQYFGPGTRLLVL.

CDR3 sequence (DNA): TGTGCCAGCAGTTCACAGGGGGCTGGAAACACCATATATTTT. This codes for CASSSQGAGNTIYF. The chain employs TRBV11-2 and TRBJ1-3, with 8 bases matching TRBD1. Per germline, CDR1 SGHAT and CDR2 FQNNGV. With 6 bases clipped from V and 2 bases from J, the junction kept 3 bases outside the gene matches. The CDR3 sequence is 14 residues long.